This T cell receptor (beta chain) was identified in a study of spatial heterogeneity in lung cancer (dated by TCRdb to the late 2010s). In the study overall: Beta-chain transcripts were consistently detected in greater numbers than alpha-chain transcripts, which likely reflected higher beta-chain transcript abundance. At surgery, 200 or so tumor regions, around 64 matched nontumor lung samples and 56 PBMC samples were TCR-sequenced for both alpha and beta chains. The study quantitatively compared TCR alpha and beta repertoires across multiple tumor regions, matched nontumor lung and blood in non-small cell lung cancer. The study linked features of the TCR repertoire to counts of nonsynonymous mutations, which were determined by whole-exome sequencing of tumor tissue. In the raw uncorrected reads, each unique combination of TCR and UMI appeared more than ten times on average. What the research found in general, with its limitations: Ubiquitous expanded tumor TCRs showed up in blood more often at tumor resection than at routine follow-up. Confirming at a functional level the hypothesis that regional TCRs recognize regional mutations was considered to require additional single-cell paired TCR alpha and beta sequencing.

The sample's time point label is to be understood as: sample taken at primary tumor resection. For TCR sequencing, whole RNA was extracted from tumor and nontumor lung tissue, or from cryopreserved PBMC samples, and no cell sorting was done. The donors were some 76 patients from the lung TRACERx cohort who had early-stage, untreated non-small cell lung cancer. Patients were selected for TCR sequencing only if sufficient RNA was available from at least two tumor regions. This clonotype was picked up many times. Its target antigen remains unknown. No base-level quality is on record; no much larger clone is a single base apart. Libraries were built with 5' RACE. The data were produced on a NextSeq 500. To allow correction of PCR and sequencing errors, the TCR library protocol tagged every TCR cDNA molecule with a unique molecular identifier. Concerning the study's data processing: Decombinator tools were used for TCR identification, UMI-based error correction and CDR3 extraction. Expanded TCRs were defined as those above a frequency of 2 per 1,000, corresponding to the top 1% of the tumor frequency distribution. Rényi diversity was computed with the R vegan package after subsampling each repertoire 100 times to 5,000 TCRs. To build CDR3 similarity networks, amino acid triplet string-kernel similarity was used, and CDR3s were connected when their pairwise similarity was above 0.82. The public reads were reanalyzed by TCRdb: fastp trimming at Q25, MiXCR alignment, in-frame beta chains only. Here each entry gathers all rows of one CDR3 protein and keeps the most common genes and DNA. TCRdb assigned the V and J calls; the authors' analysis was not used. For this sample there are some 25,000 distinct CDR3 sequences; more than 10% appear just once. Roughly 25% of the sample rests with the top ten.

The junction carries 20 bases between V and J, which are trimmed by 2 bases and 10 bases respectively. Its CDR3 holds 15 amino acids, cysteine through phenylalanine. Of all the DNA, just the CDR3 is kept, 45 bases in frame from base 1. Sequences LNHNV (CDR1) and YYDKDF (CDR2) are obtained from the germline V gene (reference sequence). Sample: PBMCs, taken at surgery. Recombination joined TRBV15 with TRBJ1-1; TRBD1 is perhaps the D gene, given 5 matching bases. This receptor was identified in a female donor with early-stage non-small cell lung cancer. The CDR3 amino acid sequence is: CATSRTRDFPAGAFF. The nucleotide sequence is given as TGTGCCACCAGCAGAACCAGGGACTTCCCAGCGGGAGCTTTCTTT.